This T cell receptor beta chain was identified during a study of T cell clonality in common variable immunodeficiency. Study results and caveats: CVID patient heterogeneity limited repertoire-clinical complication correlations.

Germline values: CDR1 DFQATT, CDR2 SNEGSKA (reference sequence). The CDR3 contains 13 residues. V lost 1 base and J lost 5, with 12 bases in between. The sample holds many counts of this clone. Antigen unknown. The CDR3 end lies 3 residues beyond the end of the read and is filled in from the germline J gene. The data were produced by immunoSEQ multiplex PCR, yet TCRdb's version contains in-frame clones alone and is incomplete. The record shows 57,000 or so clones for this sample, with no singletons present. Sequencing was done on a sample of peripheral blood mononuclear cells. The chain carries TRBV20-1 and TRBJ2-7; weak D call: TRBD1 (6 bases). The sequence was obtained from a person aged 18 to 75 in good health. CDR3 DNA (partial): TGCAGTGCTAGAGGTCTAACAGGGAACGAG. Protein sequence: CSARGLTGNE. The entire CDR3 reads CSARGLTGNEQYF.